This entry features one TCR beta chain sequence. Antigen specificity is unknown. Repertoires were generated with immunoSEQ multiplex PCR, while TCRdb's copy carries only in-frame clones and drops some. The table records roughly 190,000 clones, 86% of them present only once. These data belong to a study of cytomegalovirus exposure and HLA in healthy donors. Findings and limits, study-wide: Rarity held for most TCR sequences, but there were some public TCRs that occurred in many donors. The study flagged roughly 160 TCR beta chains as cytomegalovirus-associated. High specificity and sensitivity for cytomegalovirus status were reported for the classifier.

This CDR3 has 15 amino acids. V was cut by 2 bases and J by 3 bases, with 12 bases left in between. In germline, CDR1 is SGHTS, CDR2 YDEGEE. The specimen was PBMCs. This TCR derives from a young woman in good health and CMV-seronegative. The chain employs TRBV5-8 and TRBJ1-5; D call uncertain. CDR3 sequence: CASSFERGVNQPQHF. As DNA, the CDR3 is TGTGCCAGCAGCTTCGAACGGGGAGTCAATCAGCCCCAGCATTTT.